The entry that follows covers one TCR beta chain sequence. Its antigen is unknown. The protocol was immunoSEQ multiplex PCR, while the TCRdb copy is restricted to in-frame clones and leaves out a portion. The data contain about 150,000 clones, roughly nine tenths of them singletons. Some second doses came at about 4 weeks and others at about 12 weeks; these were pooled. These data belong to a study of T cell responses to AZD1222 COVID-19 vaccine. This CDR3 spans 15 amino acids. Germline CDR1 SGDLS, CDR2 YYNGEE. V was pared by 0 bases and J by 3 bases, with 1 base of the junction left unmatched. Study-level results: Rises in breadth and depth of Spike-specific TCRs came after two AZD1222 doses. Donors were mostly white British, more females; clonal diversity possibly underestimated.

The sequence came from an adult who received the AZD1222 COVID-19 vaccine. The sequences come from peripheral blood, collected 28 days after the second AZD1222 dose. This chain joins TRBV9 and TRBJ1-5; TRBD1 matches 9 bases. CDR3: CASSVGQGVNQPQHF. CDR3 DNA sequence: TGTGCCAGCAGCGTAGGACAGGGGGTCAATCAGCCCCAGCATTTT.